Presented here are 10 T cell receptor beta chains from one specimen sequenced in a study of blood T cells in healthy people across ages. With a J-beta primer mix and a sample-barcoded 5' primer, a second PCR ran 7 to 11 cycles. TCRdb recomputed calls from the 5' RACE reads with MiXCR, one row per CDR3 protein. The table has about 640,000 distinct CDR3 sequences, approximately 30% seen once. The sequenced material came from blood. Receptors were obtained from a woman aged 80 or older in good health.

This clonotype appeared a few times. The V gene is TRBV18, the J gene TRBJ1-6; 8 positions agree with TRBD1. Germline V CDR1 and CDR2: KGHSH, LQKENI. V shed 1 base, J shed 10 bases, and the junction held 3 bases outside the gene matches. The CDR3 covers 14 residues. CDR3 amino acids: CASSPRDRLSPLHF. In nucleotides, the CDR3 is TGTGCCAGCTCACCACGGGACAGGTTATCACCCCTCCACTTT.

This clonotype was recorded at least ten times. This sequence joins TRBV9 and TRBJ2-7; no definite D call. V lost 1 base and J 0 bases, leaving 11 bases between the germline ends. From germline, CDR1 is SGDLS and CDR2 YYNGEE. CDR3 length equals 15 residues. For the CDR3, the DNA is TGTGCCAGCAGCGTAAGTACGGCGGTCTCCTACGAGCAGTACTTC. This codes for CASSVSTAVSYEQYF.

The V and J genes are TRBV20-1 and TRBJ2-3; TRBD2 matches at 13 bases. CDR3 size: 15 residues. Germline trimming cut 3 bases from V and 4 bases from J; bases unmatched to any gene: 4. The germline V gene encodes CDR1 DFQATT and CDR2 SNEGSKA (reference sequence). The CDR3 reads CSARRTSGGADTQYF. In nucleotides, the CDR3 is TGCAGTGCTAGGAGGACTAGCGGGGGCGCAGATACGCAGTATTTT.

This clonotype came up many times. The chain links TRBV12-3 or TRBV12-4 to TRBJ2-1; 11 nucleotides line up with TRBD2. V was pared by 3 bases and J by 14 bases, with 12 bases of the junction left unmatched. The CDR3 covers 15 residues. The CDR3 DNA reads as TGTGCCAGCAGTTTTACCGGGACTAGCGGCCCAATTAAGTTCTTC. Translation: CASSFTGTSGPIKFF.

V usage is TRBV9 and J usage is TRBJ2-1; TRBD2 matches 9 bases. V lost 4 bases, J lost 8 bases, and 13 bases stayed unmatched. The CDR3 totals 16 residues. Per germline, CDR1 SGDLS and CDR2 YYNGEE. This CDR3 reads CASSPRGGSGGYEQFF. The CDR3 nucleotides read TGTGCCAGCAGCCCCCGGGGGGGTAGCGGGGGATATGAGCAGTTCTTC.

About this clonotype: A much larger clone is a single base away; this may be a read error. V usage is TRBV20-1 and J usage is TRBJ2-1; 7 nucleotides match TRBD1. This CDR3 is 15 amino acids long. V lost 3 bases, J lost 10 bases, and 15 bases stayed unmatched. Germline V CDR1 and CDR2: DFQATT, SNEGSKA (reference sequence). The chain's CDR3 is CSASVRGGASYEQFF. CDR3 bases: TGCAGTGCTAGTGTTAGAGGGGGCGCATCCTACGAGCAGTTCTTC.

In this sample, this clonotype turned up a few times. This rearrangement joins TRBV2 to TRBJ1-4; 8 bases fit TRBD1. V gave up 4 bases and J gave up 4 bases; unmatched junction bases: 8. Per the germline V gene, CDR1 is SNHLY and CDR2 is FYNNEI. The CDR3 is 16 residues long. The DNA for the CDR3 is TGTGCCAGCAGTGCAGGACAGGGTCGGGGTAATGAAAAACTGTTTTTT. This sequence encodes CASSAGQGRGNEKLFF.

The sample holds a few counts of this clonotype. A read error may be the cause here, since a much bigger clone is one base away. This chain joins TRBV20-1 and TRBJ2-5; D is unclear. CDR3 length: 14 residues. Germline lookup yields CDR1 DFQATT and CDR2 SNEGSKA (reference sequence). In DNA, the CDR3 is TGCAGTGCCCCAAGGGCCGAATTACAAGAGGCCCAGTACTTC. It translates to CSAPRAELQEAQYF.

This clonotype was counted many times. The chain is built from TRBV5-1 and TRBJ2-3; 7 positions agree with TRBD1. The CDR3 consists of 16 residues. The ends lost 0 bases at V and 0 bases at J; junction bases unmatched: 4. The germline gives CDR1 SGHRS, CDR2 YFSETQ. CDR3 nucleotides: TGCGCCAGCAGCTTGGCCCAGGGGGTTAGCACAGATACGCAGTATTTT. Translated: CASSLAQGVSTDTQYF.

For this clonotype: A read error may explain this, as a much larger clone is one base away. V is TRBV7-2 and J is TRBJ1-1; a possible D gene is TRBD1 (5 bases). Germline V lookup: CDR1 SGHTA, CDR2 FQGNSA. CDR3 length: 15 amino acids. The CDR3 loop reads CAGSLEAGRNTEAFF. The CDR3 bases are TGTGCCGGCAGCTTAGAGGCAGGGAGGAACACTGAAGCTTTCTTT.